A selection of T cell receptor beta chains follows, all from one sample in a study of cytomegalovirus exposure and HLA in healthy donors. Using immunoSEQ multiplex PCR, the repertoire was profiled, and TCRdb retains in-frame clones only, with some absent. The sample shows some 110,000 clones, 80% to 90% of them seen only once. The sequenced sample consisted of PBMCs. The receptors originated from a woman aged 25 to 45 in good health and CMV-seronegative. Each CDR3 is given with its conserved first and last residue. Fields, in order: V gene, D gene, J gene, clone size, CDR3 protein, CDR3 DNA. A D gene is named only where the DNA matches it firmly. Some rows mark clone size as missing; the rest say once, few, many or name a class of expanded clone.

TRBV6-6,-,TRBJ1-2,-,CASSPPGGEIYGYTF,TGTGCCAGCAGTCCCCCCGGCGGGGAGATATATGGCTACACCTTC
TRBV9,-,TRBJ1-3,-,CASSETQQADSGNTIYF,TGTGCCAGCAGCGAAACTCAGCAGGCTGACTCTGGAAACACCATATATTTT
TRBV7-6,TRBD1,TRBJ1-1,-,CASNPPTGDNTEAFF,TGTGCCAGCAACCCTCCGACAGGGGACAACACTGAAGCTTTCTTT
TRBV13,-,TRBJ2-5,-,CASSLGRQETQYF,TGTGCCAGCAGCTTAGGCAGACAAGAGACCCAGTACTTC
TRBV7-3,TRBD2,TRBJ2-1,-,CASSPNQLAGGTNEQFF,TGTGCCAGCAGCCCGAACCAACTAGCGGGGGGAACTAATGAGCAGTTCTTC
TRBV2,-,TRBJ1-3,once,CASKEGNTIYF,TGTGCCAGCAAGGAGGGAAACACCATATATTTT
TRBV5-5,TRBD2,TRBJ2-3,once,CASSPTPAGGTDTQYF,TGTGCCAGCAGCCCCACACCAGCGGGAGGCACAGATACGCAGTATTTT
TRBV6-6,-,TRBJ2-2,-,CASSLRDRATGELFF,TGTGCCAGCAGTCTCCGAGACAGAGCTACCGGGGAGCTGTTTTTT
TRBV6-5,TRBD1,TRBJ2-3,-,CASRRTGMGTDTQYF,TGTGCCAGCAGAAGGACAGGGATGGGCACAGATACGCAGTATTTT
TRBV13,TRBD1,TRBJ2-7,-,CASSLDRETYEQYF,TGTGCCAGCAGCTTGGACAGGGAAACCTACGAGCAGTACTTC
TRBV7-9,TRBD1,TRBJ1-5,-,CSSSLYGQGMGNQPQHF,TGTTCCAGCAGCTTGTACGGACAGGGAATGGGCAATCAGCCCCAGCATTTT
TRBV11-2,TRBD1,TRBJ1-1,-,CASSTGQHTEAFF,TGTGCCAGCAGCACGGGACAGCACACTGAAGCTTTCTTT
TRBV7-6,TRBD2,TRBJ2-1,-,CASSPAGGIYNEQFF,TGTGCCAGCAGCCCAGCGGGGGGCATATACAATGAGCAGTTCTTC
TRBV7-2,-,TRBJ2-1,-,CASSLSGGSYNEQFF,TGTGCCAGCAGCTTATCAGGGGGGTCCTACAATGAGCAGTTCTTC
TRBV7-9,TRBD1,TRBJ1-2,-,CASSVDREDGYTF,TGTGCCAGCAGCGTGGACAGGGAGGACGGCTACACCTTC
TRBV25-1,-,TRBJ1-5,-,CASSEQGSGQPQHF,TGTGCCAGCAGTGAACAGGGTTCGGGCCAGCCCCAGCATTTT
TRBV5-1,-,TRBJ2-1,-,CASSLVAGEQFF,TGCGCCAGCAGCTTGGTGGCGGGCGAGCAGTTCTTC
TRBV7-9,TRBD1,TRBJ2-6,-,CASSLRAGQGAGGANVLTF,TGTGCCAGCAGCTTAAGAGCTGGACAGGGGGCTGGTGGGGCCAACGTCCTGACTTTC
TRBV6-5,TRBD1,TRBJ1-2,-,CASSLTGDYGYTF,TGTGCCAGCAGTCTGACAGGGGACTATGGCTACACCTTC
TRBV11-3,TRBD2,TRBJ2-5,-,CASSPGTSGSIRETQYF,TGTGCCAGCAGCCCTGGGACTAGCGGGAGTATCAGAGAGACCCAGTACTTC
TRBV5-1,-,TRBJ1-1,-,CASSLGGGESEAFF,TGCGCCAGCAGCTTGGGGGGCGGGGAGTCTGAAGCTTTCTTT
TRBV4-1,-,TRBJ2-7,-,CARSRRVAYEQYF,TGCGCCAGAAGTCGCAGGGTTGCCTACGAGCAGTACTTC
TRBV5-4,-,TRBJ1-2,-,CASSPPGVNYGYTF,TGTGCCAGCAGCCCGCCAGGGGTAAACTATGGCTACACCTTC
TRBV5-1,TRBD1,TRBJ1-1,-,CASSPDRSNTEAFF,TGCGCCAGCAGTCCGGACAGGTCGAACACTGAAGCTTTCTTT
TRBV27,-,TRBJ2-2,-,CASSFPGNTGELFF,TGTGCCAGCAGTTTCCCGGGGAACACCGGGGAGCTGTTTTTT
TRBV6-6,-,TRBJ2-3,-,CASSPSTDTQYF,TGTGCCAGCAGTCCCTCCACAGATACGCAGTATTTT
TRBV7-2,TRBD1,TRBJ1-2,-,CASRNDAGQGAYYGYTF,TGTGCCAGCAGAAATGACGCGGGACAGGGGGCTTACTATGGCTACACCTTC
TRBV5-4,TRBD1,TRBJ2-1,-,CASSSGTGFNEQFF,TGTGCCAGCAGTTCCGGGACAGGGTTTAATGAGCAGTTCTTC
TRBV18,TRBD1,TRBJ1-1,-,CASSLGTGTNTEAFF,TGTGCCAGCTCACTCGGGACAGGGACGAACACTGAAGCTTTCTTT
TRBV5-1,-,TRBJ2-1,-,CASSWGVNEQFF,TGCGCCAGCAGCTGGGGAGTCAATGAGCAGTTCTTC
TRBV2,TRBD1,TRBJ1-5,-,CASRRDSYSNQPQHF,TGTGCCAGCAGAAGGGACAGTTATAGCAATCAGCCCCAGCATTTT
TRBV10-2,-,TRBJ1-1,-,CASSDPGPNTEAFF,TGCGCCAGCAGTGATCCAGGGCCTAACACTGAAGCTTTCTTT
TRBV5-8,TRBD2,TRBJ2-2,-,CASSPGLAGVNTGELFF,TGTGCCAGCAGCCCCGGACTAGCGGGAGTAAACACCGGGGAGCTGTTTTTT
TRBV30,TRBD1,TRBJ2-7,-,CAGGTGVHEQYF,TGTGCCGGGGGGACAGGGGTCCACGAGCAGTACTTC
TRBV4-3,-,TRBJ1-2,-,CASSQDWGDNYGYTF,TGCGCCAGCAGCCAAGATTGGGGGGACAACTATGGCTACACCTTC
TRBV6-5,-,TRBJ1-6,-,CASSYSGSHNSPLHF,TGTGCCAGCAGTTACTCGGGGAGCCATAATTCACCCCTCCACTTT
TRBV10-2,TRBD1,TRBJ1-3,-,CASTKGATSGNTIYF,TGCGCCAGCACAAAGGGGGCAACCTCTGGAAACACCATATATTTT
TRBV15,TRBD2,TRBJ2-1,-,CATSRDSGGSGNEQFF,TGTGCCACCAGCAGAGATAGTGGCGGGAGTGGAAATGAGCAGTTCTTC
TRBV11-2,-,TRBJ2-7,-,CASSLHSPGYEQYF,TGTGCCAGCAGCTTACACTCGCCGGGGTACGAGCAGTACTTC
TRBV7-9,TRBD2,TRBJ2-2,-,CASSLSSLAGGPDGELFF,TGTGCCAGCAGCTTGTCCTCCCTAGCGGGAGGGCCAGACGGGGAGCTGTTTTTT
TRBV7-9,-,TRBJ1-1,-,CASSFLGPQAEKAFF,TGTGCCAGCAGCTTCCTTGGGCCCCAGGCCGAGAAAGCTTTCTTT
TRBV4-1,TRBD1,TRBJ2-5,-,CASSHHRGTQYF,TGCGCCAGCAGCCATCACAGGGGGACCCAGTACTTC
TRBV7-9,TRBD2,TRBJ2-5,once,CASSPRWGRDETQYF,TGTGCCAGCAGCCCTCGCTGGGGGAGGGATGAGACCCAGTACTTC
TRBV7-3,-,TRBJ2-1,-,CASSPAPGTYNEQFF,TGTGCCAGCAGCCCTGCCCCGGGAACTTACAATGAGCAGTTCTTC
TRBV4-1,TRBD1,TRBJ2-7,-,CASRDDRGSSYEQYF,TGCGCCAGCAGAGACGACAGGGGGAGCTCCTACGAGCAGTACTTC
TRBV12-5,TRBD1,TRBJ2-2,few,CASGPYTGTANTGELFF,TGTGCTAGTGGTCCCTACACCGGGACAGCGAACACCGGGGAGCTGTTTTTT
TRBV7-3,TRBD2,TRBJ2-1,-,CASSNGLAGTEQFF,TGTGCCAGCAGCAACGGACTAGCGGGGACTGAGCAGTTCTTC
TRBV30,TRBD1,TRBJ1-2,-,CAWSVQGGGYTF,TGTGCCTGGAGTGTACAGGGGGGTGGCTACACCTTC
TRBV2,TRBD1,TRBJ1-2,-,CASSDFYGRTGRGYTF,TGTGCCAGCAGTGATTTTTATGGTCGGACAGGGCGCGGCTACACCTTC
TRBV18,TRBD2,TRBJ2-5,few,CASSPGGEEETQYF,TGTGCCAGCTCCCCGGGAGGGGAAGAAGAGACCCAGTACTTC
TRBV27,-,TRBJ1-5,-,CASSFGGSNQPQHF,TGTGCCAGCAGTTTCGGGGGGAGCAATCAGCCCCAGCATTTT
TRBV11-2,-,TRBJ1-4,-,CASSLDWRATNEKLFF,TGTGCCAGCAGCTTAGATTGGAGGGCAACTAATGAAAAACTGTTTTTT
TRBV5-4,TRBD1,TRBJ1-2,-,CASSRTGGIDGYTF,TGTGCCAGCAGCCGGACAGGGGGCATCGATGGCTACACCTTC
TRBV2,-,TRBJ2-1,-,CASDPRGYNYNEQFF,TGTGCCAGCGATCCCCGGGGATATAATTACAATGAGCAGTTCTTC
TRBV5-1,-,TRBJ2-3,-,CASSSSGVPSTDTQYF,TGCGCCAGCAGCTCTTCCGGGGTCCCTAGCACAGATACGCAGTATTTT
TRBV5-5,-,TRBJ1-1,-,CASSDQGQITEAFF,TGTGCCAGCAGCGACCAGGGGCAAATCACTGAAGCTTTCTTT